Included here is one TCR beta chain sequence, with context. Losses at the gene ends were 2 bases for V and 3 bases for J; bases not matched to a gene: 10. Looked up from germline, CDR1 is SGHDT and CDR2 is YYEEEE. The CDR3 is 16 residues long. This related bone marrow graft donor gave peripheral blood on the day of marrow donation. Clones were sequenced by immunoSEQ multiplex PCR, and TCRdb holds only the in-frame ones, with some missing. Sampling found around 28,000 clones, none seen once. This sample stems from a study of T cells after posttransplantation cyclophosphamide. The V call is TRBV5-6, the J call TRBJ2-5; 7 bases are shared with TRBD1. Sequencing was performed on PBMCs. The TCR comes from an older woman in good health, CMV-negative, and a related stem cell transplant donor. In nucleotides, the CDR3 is TGTGCCAGCAGCTTAGGAGGAACAGGGGCAAAAGAGACCCAGTACTTC. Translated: CASSLGGTGAKETQYF.